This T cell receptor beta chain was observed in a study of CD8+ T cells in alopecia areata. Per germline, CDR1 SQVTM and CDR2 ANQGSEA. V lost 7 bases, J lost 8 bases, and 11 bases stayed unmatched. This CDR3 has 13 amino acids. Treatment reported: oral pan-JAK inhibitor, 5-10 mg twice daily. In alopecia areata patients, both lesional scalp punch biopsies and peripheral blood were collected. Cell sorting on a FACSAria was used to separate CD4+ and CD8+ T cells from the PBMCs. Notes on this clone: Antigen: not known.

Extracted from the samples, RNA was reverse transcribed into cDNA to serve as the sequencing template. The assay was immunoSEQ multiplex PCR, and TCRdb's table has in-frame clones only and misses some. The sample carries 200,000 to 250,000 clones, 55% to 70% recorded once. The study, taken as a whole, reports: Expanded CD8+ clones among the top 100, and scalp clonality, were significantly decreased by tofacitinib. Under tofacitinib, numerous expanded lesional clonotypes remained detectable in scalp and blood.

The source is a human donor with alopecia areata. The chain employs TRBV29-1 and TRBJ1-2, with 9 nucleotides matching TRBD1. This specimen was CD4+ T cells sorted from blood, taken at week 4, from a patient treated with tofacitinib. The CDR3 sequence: CSAGPGQGGGYTF. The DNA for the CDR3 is TGCAGCGCTGGACCGGGACAGGGTGGCGGCTACACCTTC. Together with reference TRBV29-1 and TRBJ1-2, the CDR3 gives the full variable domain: SAVISQKPSRDICQRGTSLTIQCQVDSQVTMMFWYRQQPGQSLTLIATANQGSEATYESGFVIDKFPISRPNLTFSTLTVSNMSPEDSSIYLCSAGPGQGGGYTFGSGTRLTVV.